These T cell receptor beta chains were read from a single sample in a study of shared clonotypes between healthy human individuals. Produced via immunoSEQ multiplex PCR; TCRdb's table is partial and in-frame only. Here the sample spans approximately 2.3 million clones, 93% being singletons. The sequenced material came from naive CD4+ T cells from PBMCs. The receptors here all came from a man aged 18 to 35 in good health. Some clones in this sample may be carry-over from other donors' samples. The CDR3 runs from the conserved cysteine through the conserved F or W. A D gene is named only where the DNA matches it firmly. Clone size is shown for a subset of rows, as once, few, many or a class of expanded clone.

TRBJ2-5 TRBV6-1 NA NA TGTGCCAGCAGTGAATTTACCGGGTTGGGGGAGACCCAGTACTTC CASSEFTGLGETQYF
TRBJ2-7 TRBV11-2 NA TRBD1 TGTGCCAGCAGCCATGGACAGGGGGCGTCCGAGCAGTACTTC CASSHGQGASEQYF
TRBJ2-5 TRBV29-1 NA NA TGCAGCGTCGAGGGAAGACTAGAGCAAGAGACCCAGTACTTC CSVEGRLEQETQYF
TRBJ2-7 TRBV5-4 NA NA TGTGCCAGCAGCTTGAGCAGGGTCCACGAGCAGTACTTC CASSLSRVHEQYF
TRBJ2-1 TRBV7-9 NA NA TGTGCCAGCAGCACCCCTCCCGACAGAAGCTCCTACAATGAGCAGTTCTTC CASSTPPDRSSYNEQFF
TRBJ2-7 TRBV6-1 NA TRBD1 TGTGCCAGCAGAGACAGGGATGGTGGCGAGCAGTACTTC CASRDRDGGEQYF
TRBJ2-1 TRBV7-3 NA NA TGTGCCAGCAGCCCCGAGGGAGGCCAGGGAGTTGAGCAGTTCTTC CASSPEGGQGVEQFF
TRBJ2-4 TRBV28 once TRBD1 TGTGCCAGCAGAAAGACAGGGGGTGTTCAGTACTTC CASRKTGGVQYF
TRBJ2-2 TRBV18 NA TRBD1 TGTGCCAGCTCCCCGGGACAGACGAACACCGGGGAGCTGTTTTTT CASSPGQTNTGELFF
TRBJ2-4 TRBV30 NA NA TGTGCCTGGAGTAGACCTAGAAGCATTCAGTACTTC CAWSRPRSIQYF
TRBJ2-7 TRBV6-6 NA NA TGTGCCAGCAGCTCAACAGGGAGGACAGGAGAGCAGTACTTC CASSSTGRTGEQYF
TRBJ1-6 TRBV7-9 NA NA TGTGCCAGCAGCCCCGGTCAGGGATCCTATAATTCACCCCTCCACTTT CASSPGQGSYNSPLHF
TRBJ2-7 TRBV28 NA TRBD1 TGTGCCAGCAGTTCCCGGGACAGGGGGCTAGGAGAGCAGTACTTC CASSSRDRGLGEQYF
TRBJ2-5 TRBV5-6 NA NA TGTGCCAGCAGCGCCCGGGGCCTCGGCGTGGAGACCCAGTACTTC CASSARGLGVETQYF
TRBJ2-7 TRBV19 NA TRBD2 TGTGCCAGTAGTGATAGCGGGAGAAGCTACGAGCAGTACTTC CASSDSGRSYEQYF
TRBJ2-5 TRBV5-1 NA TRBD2 TGCGCCAGCAGCTTGGCAGGGGCGGGAGGGCCGGGAGAGACCCAGTACTTC CASSLAGAGGPGETQYF
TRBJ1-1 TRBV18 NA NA TGTGCCAGCTCAACACAGGCAAACACTGAAGCTTTCTTT CASSTQANTEAFF
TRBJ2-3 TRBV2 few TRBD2 TGTGCCAGTAATAGCGGGAGCGGGGATACGCAGTATTTT CASNSGSGDTQYF
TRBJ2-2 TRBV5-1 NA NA TGCGCCAGCAGCTTTGACGGGGCGAACACCGGGGAGCTGTTTTTT CASSFDGANTGELFF
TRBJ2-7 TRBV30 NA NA TGTGCCTGGAGTGTACCAAATGGACATCCCTACGAGCAGTACTTC CAWSVPNGHPYEQYF
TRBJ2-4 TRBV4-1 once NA TGCGCCAGCAGCCAAGGAACAGTTCGAGACATTCAGTACTTC CASSQGTVRDIQYF
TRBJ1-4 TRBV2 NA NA TGTGCCAGCGGGGGCGTAGCTAATGAAAAACTGTTTTTT CASGGVANEKLFF
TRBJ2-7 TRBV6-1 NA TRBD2 TGTGCGGCGGCTATAGCGGGAGTTCAAGTCTACGAGCAGTACTTC CAAAIAGVQVYEQYF
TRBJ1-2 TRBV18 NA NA TGTGCCAGCTCACCGGAAGGGGTCAATGGCTACACCTTC CASSPEGVNGYTF
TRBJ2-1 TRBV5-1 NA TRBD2 TGCGCCAGCAGCTCCAATCGGCGGGAGGGGTACAATGAGCAGTTCTTC CASSSNRREGYNEQFF
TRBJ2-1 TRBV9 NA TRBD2 TGTGCCAGCAGCAGCTATAGCGGGAGCCTTAACGATGAGCAGTTCTTC CASSSYSGSLNDEQFF
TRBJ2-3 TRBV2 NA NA TGTGCCAGCAGTGTGGGAATCGGTACGCAGTATTTT CASSVGIGTQYF
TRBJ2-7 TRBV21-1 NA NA TGTGCCAGCAGCAAACTCGTCCGTTCTCATTCCGAGCAGTACTTC CASSKLVRSHSEQYF
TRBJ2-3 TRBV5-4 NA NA TGTGCCAGCAGCCCGGACAGCACAGATACGCAGTATTTT CASSPDSTDTQYF
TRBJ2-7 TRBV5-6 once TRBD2 TGTGCCAGCAGCAGCGGGAGGGCCCTCTCCGAGCAGTACTTC CASSSGRALSEQYF
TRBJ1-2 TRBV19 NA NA TGTGCCAGTAGTACGCCGACACCAGCTAACTATGGCTACACCTTC CASSTPTPANYGYTF
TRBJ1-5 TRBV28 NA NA TGTGCCAGCAGTCCAAGGGGGTATAGCAATCAGCCCCAGCATTTT CASSPRGYSNQPQHF
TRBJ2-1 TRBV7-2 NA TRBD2 TGTGCCAGCAGCTTAGGGTCGCGGGAGGGCCTCTACAATGAGCAGTTCTTC CASSLGSREGLYNEQFF
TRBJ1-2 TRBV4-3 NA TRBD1 TGCGCCAGCAGTTGGACGGACAGGGATAACTATGGCTACACCTTC CASSWTDRDNYGYTF
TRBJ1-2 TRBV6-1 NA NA TGTGCCAGCAGTGAAAACTATAACTATGGCTACACCTTC CASSENYNYGYTF
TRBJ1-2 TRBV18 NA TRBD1 TGTGCCAGCTCGCCCGACAGGGGAGGATATGGCTACACCTTC CASSPDRGGYGYTF
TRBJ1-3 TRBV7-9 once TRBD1 TGTGCCAGCAGCTTAGCGGGACAGGCTGGAAACACCATATATTTT CASSLAGQAGNTIYF
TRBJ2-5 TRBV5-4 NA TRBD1 TGTGCCAGCAGCCTCCGGGACAGTGTGGAGACCCAGTACTTC CASSLRDSVETQYF
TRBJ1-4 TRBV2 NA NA TGTGCCAGCAGTGATTTTTCACCCCGGGCAGAAAAACTGTTTTTT CASSDFSPRAEKLFF
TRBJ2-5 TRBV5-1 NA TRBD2 TGCGCCAGCAGCCCTCTGGGACTACTTGAAGAGACCCAGTACTTC CASSPLGLLEETQYF
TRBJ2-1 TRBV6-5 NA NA TGTGCCAGCAGTTACGCCGGAGGGCAGTTCTTC CASSYAGGQFF
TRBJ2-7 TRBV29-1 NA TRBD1 TGCAGCGTTGCACAGGGGGCAGGCGAGCAGTACTTC CSVAQGAGEQYF
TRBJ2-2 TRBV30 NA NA TGTGCCTGGGATTGGGGGTCAGCGGACACCGGGGAGCTGTTTTTT CAWDWGSADTGELFF
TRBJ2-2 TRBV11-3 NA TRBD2 TGTGCCAGCAGCCCCCGGGGGGGTCTCTACACCGGGGAGCTGTTTTTT CASSPRGGLYTGELFF
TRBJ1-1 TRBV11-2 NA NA TGTGCCAGCAGCTTAGGGGACCTAGCTTCTGAAGCTTTCTTT CASSLGDLASEAFF
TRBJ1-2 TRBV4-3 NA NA TGCGCCAGCAGCCCCGCACTGCTCCACTATGGCTACACCTTC CASSPALLHYGYTF
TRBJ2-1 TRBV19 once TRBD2 TGTGCCAGTATAGCCCTCACGGGAGGAAGGAATGAGCAGTTCTTC CASIALTGGRNEQFF
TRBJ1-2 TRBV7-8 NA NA TGTGCCAGCAGCTTCCGCTCGGGGCCCTCCGCCGCGGGCTACACCTTC CASSFRSGPSAAGYTF
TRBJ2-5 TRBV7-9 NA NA TGTGCCAGCAGCAAACGCCGGGGTAATAGGTCAGAGACCCAGTACTTC CASSKRRGNRSETQYF